This T cell receptor beta chain was identified in a study of T cells expressing NK-cell markers. Turning to the study itself: Sorted CD3+CD56+NKG2C+, CD3+CD56+NKG2C- and CD3+CD56-NKG2C+ T cells provided the TCR beta repertoires.

Germline lookup yields CDR1 SGHVS and CDR2 FQNEAQ. The CDR3 is 12 amino acids. Study-wide findings and caveats: In six donors, dominant NKG2C+ clonotypes were roughly 1.0-7.0% of CD8+ T cells.

The authors generated TCR beta cDNA through 5'RACE template switching with UMIs. TCRdb reprocessed the 5' RACE reads and keeps a single row for each CDR3 protein, giving no DNA. This repertoire comprises 500,000 to 600,000 distinct CDR3 sequences; its ten largest clones make up 3% to 4.5%. Details on this clonotype: What it binds is unknown.

Sequencing was done on a sample of blood T cells: a sorted CD56 or NKG2C T cell subset, CD4+ or CD8+ T cells, or bulk PBMC T cells (not recorded which). The TCR was taken from a man aged 18 to 29 in good health. This chain joins TRBV7-8 and TRBJ2-2; TCRdb's D call of TRBD1 is untestable without DNA. CDR3 loop: CAGGLNTGELFF. The entire variable domain, with the rest obtained from reference TRBV7-8 and TRBJ2-2, is as follows: GAGVSQSPRYKVAKRGQDVALRCDPISGHVSLFWYQQALGQGPEFLTYFQNEAQLDKSGLPSDRFFAERPEGSVSTLKIQRTQQEDSAVYLCAGGLNTGELFFGEGSRLTVL.